These 30 T cell receptor beta chains were sequenced from one sample in a study of blood T cells in healthy people across ages (dated by TCRdb to between 2015 and 2017). The library was generated by 5' RACE. This sample was sequenced with an Illumina HiSeq 2500. A second PCR of roughly 7 to 11 cycles was performed with a sample-barcoded 5' primer and a J-beta primer mix. TCRdb reprocessing: public reads trimmed at Q25 with fastp, clones called with MiXCR, in-frame beta chains kept. One record per CDR3 amino acid sequence lists the most common genes and DNA. The sample includes roughly 800,000 distinct CDR3 sequences, with roughly 64% observed a single time. Approximately 20% of the sample is in the top ten clones. Sequenced input: blood. These receptors all come from a man aged 25-45 years in good health.

This clonotype came up many times. The chain combines TRBV20-1 with TRBJ2-7; D gene unclear. V was shortened by 2 bases and J by 7 bases, with 9 bases between the two germline ends. The V gene's germline CDR1 is DFQATT and CDR2 SNEGSKA (reference sequence). The CDR3 consists of 11 residues. The chain's CDR3 is CSARPPGEQYF. The CDR3 DNA reads TGCAGTGCTAGACCACCCGGGGAGCAGTACTTC.

The chain has TRBV18 and TRBJ2-3; tentative D call: TRBD1 (6 bases). V lost 6 bases and J lost 2, with 12 bases in between. From germline, CDR1 is KGHSH and CDR2 LQKENI. CDR3 length equals 14 residues. In DNA, the CDR3 is TGTGCCAGCTCTCCGACAGGCCCCACAGATACGCAGTATTTT. Protein product: CASSPTGPTDTQYF.

This clonotype was detected once. The chain combines TRBV15 with TRBJ2-7, with D perhaps being TRBD1 or TRBD2 (6 bases each). The CDR3 consists of 15 residues. Germline V gene sequence: CDR1 LNHNV, CDR2 YYDKDF (reference sequence). V was pared by 0 bases and J by 3 bases, with 12 bases between. CDR3 sequence reads: CATSREVGGGYEQYF. CDR3 in DNA: TGTGCCACCAGCAGAGAAGTCGGAGGGGGCTACGAGCAGTACTTC.

The chain couples TRBV10-3 to TRBJ1-2, with 8 bases that match TRBD1. This CDR3 comprises 16 residues. Germline lookup yields CDR1 ENHRY and CDR2 SYGVKD. The J segment lost 0 bases and the V segment lost 5 bases, leaving 8 bases of the junction unmatched. The CDR3 is CAISLTGQGTNYGYTF. The CDR3 region has the DNA TGTGCCATCAGTTTAACCGGACAGGGTACTAACTATGGCTACACCTTC.

The table lists this clonotype with many counts. The J gene is TRBJ1-2, the V gene TRBV6-1; D is perhaps TRBD1 (5 bases). The CDR3 consists of 15 residues. Germline V gives CDR1 MNHNS, CDR2 SASEGT. V was shortened by 1 base and J by 5 bases, with 14 bases between the two germline ends. The CDR3 here is CASSEGGWDGYGYTF. DNA for the CDR3: TGTGCCAGCAGTGAAGGAGGTTGGGACGGTTATGGCTACACCTTC.

The V call is TRBV3-1, the J call TRBJ2-3; possible D gene TRBD1, 6 bases. CDR1 is LGHDT and CDR2 is YNNKEL in the germline V gene (reference sequence). The CDR3 has 13 residues. Trimming removed 0 bases at V and 10 bases at J, with 11 bases between. CDR3 nucleotides: TGTGCCAGCAGCCAAGACCGGGACACCGCGCAGTATTTT. The encoded protein is CASSQDRDTAQYF.

This chain links TRBV5-1 with TRBJ1-2; D gene unclear. CDR1 SGHRS and CDR2 YFSETQ come from the germline V gene. The CDR3 length is 14 residues. V was clipped by 3 bases and J by 2 bases, with 11 bases between them. CDR3 loop: CASSSGRENYGYTF. Here the CDR3 DNA reads TGCGCCAGCAGCTCTGGACGGGAGAACTATGGCTACACCTTC.

The V gene is TRBV13, the J gene TRBJ2-7; either TRBD1 or TRBD2 may fit D (5 bases each). The CDR3 contains 15 residues. Germline assignment: CDR1 PRHDT and CDR2 FYEKMQ (reference sequence). Trimming removed 5 bases from V and 2 bases from J, with 16 bases in between. CDR3 in DNA: TGTGCCAGCAGCCCCGGGGCAGGGCAAGCCTACGAGCAGTACTTC. It translates to CASSPGAGQAYEQYF.

This chain joins TRBV5-1 and TRBJ2-1; D is possibly TRBD2 (5 bases). CDR3 length: 14 amino acids. The germline gives CDR1 SGHRS, CDR2 YFSETQ. Deletions cut 2 bases from V and 5 bases from J, with 11 bases between. CDR3 region: CASSLLGRDNEQFF. The CDR3 DNA reads TGCGCCAGCAGCTTACTGGGGAGAGACAATGAGCAGTTCTTC.

This clonotype showed up just once. The chain combines TRBV25-1 with TRBJ2-3; TRBD2 is a possible D gene (7 bases). Trimming took off 1 base at V and 5 bases at J, with 10 bases between the two ends. This CDR3 spans 14 amino acids. Germline CDR1 MGHDK, CDR2 SYGVNS. The CDR3 is CASSEFGGRDTQYF. CDR3 in DNA: TGTGCCAGCAGTGAATTCGGGGGGCGAGATACGCAGTATTTT.

V is TRBV10-3 and J is TRBJ2-6, with D tentatively TRBD2 (5 bases). In germline, CDR1 is ENHRY, CDR2 SYGVKD. Deletions cut 7 bases from V and 6 bases from J, with 10 bases between. This CDR3 is 13 amino acids long. Here the CDR3 reads CAITRVSANVLTF. The CDR3 region has the DNA TGTGCCATCACGCGGGTTTCGGCCAACGTCCTGACTTTC.

In DNA form, the CDR3 reads TGTGCCAGCAGCATCAGCGGACGCGATTCGGGAGGGCCCTCTGGGGCCAACGTCCTGACTTTC. Protein product: CASSISGRDSGGPSGANVLTF. The chain combines TRBV9 with TRBJ2-6; TRBD2 agrees at 8 bases. CDR3 length equals 21 residues. Germline-derived CDR1 and CDR2 are SGDLS and YYNGEE. The V and J ends lost 4 bases and 0 bases, in that order; junction bases with no gene match: 18.

The chain carries TRBV12-3 or TRBV12-4 and TRBJ2-3; D unclear. This CDR3 contains 13 residues. Trimming cost V 1 base and J 6 bases, with 8 bases left between them. The CDR3: CASSLGGMDTQYF. CDR3 nucleotide sequence: TGTGCCAGCAGTTTAGGGGGAATGGATACGCAGTATTTT.

A few counts support this clonotype. The chain links TRBV20-1 to TRBJ2-7; TRBD2 matches 11 bases. The J segment lost 2 bases and the V segment lost 2 bases, leaving 14 bases of the junction unmatched. This CDR3 region has 18 residues. Looked up from germline, CDR1 is DFQATT and CDR2 is SNEGSKA (reference sequence). The CDR3 sequence is CSARLELVGTSGAYEQYF. The CDR3 nucleotides read TGCAGTGCTAGACTCGAATTAGTTGGGACTAGCGGCGCCTACGAGCAGTACTTC.

This chain links TRBV10-3 with TRBJ2-7, with 8 bases aligning to TRBD1. Germline CDR1 is ENHRY and CDR2 is SYGVKD. The CDR3 totals 15 residues. J lost 2 bases, V lost 3 bases, and 6 bases had no gene match. The CDR3 reads CAISDWGQETYEQYF. In DNA form, the CDR3 reads TGTGCCATCAGTGACTGGGGACAGGAGACCTACGAGCAGTACTTC.

The sample holds a few counts of this clonotype. The chain couples TRBV20-1 to TRBJ2-5; D gene ambiguous. V shed 3 bases and J shed 2 bases, with 13 bases lying between them. CDR1 and CDR2 from the germline V gene are DFQATT and SNEGSKA (reference sequence). The CDR3 consists of 14 residues. For the CDR3, the DNA is TGCAGTGCTAGTCTTCTTGGGTTACAAGAGACCCAGTACTTC. This gives the protein CSASLLGLQETQYF.

Only a few counts were recorded for this clonotype. The genes are TRBV20-1 and TRBJ2-1; D is uncertain. V was cut by 5 bases and J by 9 bases, with 11 bases left in between. This CDR3 has 11 residues. Germline V gene lookup returns CDR1 DFQATT and CDR2 SNEGSKA (reference sequence). The CDR3 DNA follows: TGCAGTGCTTCTTCGGGTGGTGAGCAGTTCTTC. Amino acid sequence: CSASSGGEQFF.

This clonotype appeared a few times. The chain employs TRBV20-1 and TRBJ2-1, with 13 bases identical to TRBD2. Germline V gives CDR1 DFQATT, CDR2 SNEGSKA (reference sequence). With V trimmed by 6 bases and J by 9 bases, 14 bases remained unmatched. The CDR3 is 16 residues long. CDR3 sequence: CSAPNPTSGGVLEQFF. The CDR3 bases are TGCAGTGCACCCAACCCCACTAGCGGGGGGGTGCTTGAGCAGTTCTTC.

The chain links TRBV15 to TRBJ1-2; the D is unclear. V lost 5 bases and J 0 bases, leaving 10 bases between the germline ends. CDR1 and CDR2 (germline): LNHNV, YYDKDF (reference sequence). CDR3 size: 14 residues. CDR3 DNA sequence: TGTGCCACCAGCTTGAGTTCCGCTAACTATGGCTACACCTTC. Protein product: CATSLSSANYGYTF.

This clonotype was counted a single time. This sequence joins TRBV4-3 and TRBJ2-3, with 10 bases fitting TRBD1. The CDR3 consists of 17 residues. Trimming cost V 1 base and J 5 bases; bases outside gene matches: 9. From germline, CDR1 is LGHNA and CDR2 YSLEER. DNA of the CDR3: TGCGCCAGCAGCCAAGGGAGAGGACAGGGGGTAGGAGATACGCAGTATTTT. This encodes CASSQGRGQGVGDTQYF.

V and J are TRBV18 and TRBJ1-1; 9 bases fit TRBD1. The V and J ends lost 3 bases and 4 bases, in that order; junction bases with no gene match: 12. This CDR3 has 17 amino acids. The V gene's germline CDR1 is KGHSH and CDR2 LQKENI. The chain's CDR3 is CASSPTAQGAETTEAFF. CDR3 coding DNA: TGTGCCAGCTCACCTACGGCACAGGGGGCGGAAACCACTGAAGCTTTCTTT.

CDR3 sequence: CASSIQGGGTDTQYF. The CDR3 coding sequence is TGTGCCAGCAGCATCCAGGGAGGGGGCACAGATACGCAGTATTTT. This chain connects TRBV7-3 to TRBJ2-3, with 7 bases matching TRBD2. The CDR3 consists of 15 residues. Per germline, CDR1 SGHTA and CDR2 FQGTGA. V dropped 5 bases and J dropped 1; count of bases not matched to a gene: 6.

V is TRBV12-3 or TRBV12-4 and J is TRBJ2-6; 11 bases agree with TRBD1. This CDR3 is built from 20 residues. V lost 1 base, J lost 4 bases, and 12 bases stayed unmatched. The CDR3 spells CASSLGTGGLLISGANVLTF. CDR3 bases: TGTGCCAGCAGTTTAGGGACAGGGGGCCTACTCATCTCCGGGGCCAACGTCCTGACTTTC.

The rearrangement links TRBV20-1 to TRBJ2-7, with a possible D match to TRBD1 (6 bases). CDR3 length: 15 residues. Trimming took 2 bases from V and 7 from J, leaving 21 bases between them. Per the germline V gene, CDR1 is DFQATT and CDR2 is SNEGSKA (reference sequence). The CDR3 sequence: CSARSAGNPTGEQYF. The DNA for the CDR3 is TGCAGTGCTAGATCAGCCGGGAACCCCACAGGGGAGCAGTACTTC.

The chain is built from TRBV7-9 and TRBJ2-6; D is undetermined. This CDR3 contains 14 residues. V was clipped by 5 bases and J by 3 bases, with 8 bases between them. CDR1 is SEHNR and CDR2 is FQNEAQ in the germline V gene (reference sequence). The CDR3 sequence is CASSKGSGANVLTF. For the CDR3, the DNA is TGTGCCAGCAGCAAGGGCAGTGGGGCCAACGTCCTGACTTTC.

The chain employs TRBV5-4 and TRBJ2-1; D remains ambiguous. The CDR3 is 14 residues long. V was pared by 2 bases and J by 7 bases, with 13 bases between. Germline V CDR1 and CDR2: SGHNT, YYREEE (reference sequence). The CDR3 sequence is CASSFGTRVNEQFF. The DNA for the CDR3 is TGTGCCAGCAGCTTCGGTACCCGTGTAAATGAGCAGTTCTTC.

This chain links TRBV20-1 with TRBJ2-5, with 8 bases fitting TRBD2. This CDR3 is built from 12 residues. J gave up 0 bases and V 7 bases, and 1 base lay outside the gene matches. The germline CDR1 and CDR2 sequences are DFQATT and SNEGSKA (reference sequence). CDR3 sequence (DNA): TGCAGTGAACTAGCGGACCAAGAGACCCAGTACTTC. Its protein is CSELADQETQYF.

The genes are TRBV7-9 and TRBJ1-2, with 10 bases identical to TRBD1. The V and J ends lost 2 bases and 8 bases, in that order; junction bases with no gene match: 8. Germline lookup yields CDR1 SEHNR and CDR2 FQNEAQ (reference sequence). CDR3 size: 15 residues. For the CDR3, the DNA is TGTGCCAGCAGCTTACCCGGGACAGGGGTGGACGGCTACACCTTC. It is translated as CASSLPGTGVDGYTF.

In this sample, this clonotype turned up many times. The J gene is TRBJ2-3, the V gene TRBV7-2; D perhaps matches TRBD2 (5 bases). Germline V gives CDR1 SGHTA, CDR2 FQGNSA. The CDR3 extends over 13 amino acids. Trimming took 8 bases from V and 5 from J, leaving 14 bases between them. DNA for the CDR3: TGTGCCAGCCGGGGAAGCGTAGGAGATACGCAGTATTTT. Residues: CASRGSVGDTQYF.

This rearrangement joins TRBV27 to TRBJ2-7; no reliable D call. Trimming stripped 5 bases from V and 6 bases from J, with 14 bases between. This CDR3 has 13 residues. CDR1 MNHEY and CDR2 SMNVEV come from the germline V gene (reference sequence). The CDR3 loop reads CASSRPQSGEQYF. CDR3 in DNA: TGTGCCAGCAGTCGACCCCAGAGTGGCGAGCAGTACTTC.